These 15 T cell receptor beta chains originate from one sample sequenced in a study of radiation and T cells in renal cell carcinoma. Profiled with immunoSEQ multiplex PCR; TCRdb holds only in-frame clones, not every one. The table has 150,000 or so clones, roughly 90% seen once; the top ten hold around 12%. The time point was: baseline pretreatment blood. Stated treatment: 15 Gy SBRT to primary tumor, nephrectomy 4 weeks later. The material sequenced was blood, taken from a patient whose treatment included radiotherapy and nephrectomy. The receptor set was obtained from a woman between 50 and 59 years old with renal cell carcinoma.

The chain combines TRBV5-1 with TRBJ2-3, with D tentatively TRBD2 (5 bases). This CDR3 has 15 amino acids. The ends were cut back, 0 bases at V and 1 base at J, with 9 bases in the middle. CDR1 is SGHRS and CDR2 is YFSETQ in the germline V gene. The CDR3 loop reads CASSLDEGGTDTQYF. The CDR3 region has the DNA TGCGCCAGCAGCTTGGACGAGGGAGGCACAGATACGCAGTATTTT.

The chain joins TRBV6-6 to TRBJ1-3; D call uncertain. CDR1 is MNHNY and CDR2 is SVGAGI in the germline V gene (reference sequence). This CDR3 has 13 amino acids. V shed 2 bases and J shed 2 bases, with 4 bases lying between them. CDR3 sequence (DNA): TGTGCCAGCAGTTACGGTGCTGGAAACACCATATATTTT. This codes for CASSYGAGNTIYF.

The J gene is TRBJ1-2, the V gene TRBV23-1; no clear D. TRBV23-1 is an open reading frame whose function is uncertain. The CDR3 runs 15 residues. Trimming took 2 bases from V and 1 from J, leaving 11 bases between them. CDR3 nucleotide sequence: TGCGCCAGCAGTCAAGCCCCCCTCCGTAACTATGGCTACACCTTC. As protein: CASSQAPLRNYGYTF.

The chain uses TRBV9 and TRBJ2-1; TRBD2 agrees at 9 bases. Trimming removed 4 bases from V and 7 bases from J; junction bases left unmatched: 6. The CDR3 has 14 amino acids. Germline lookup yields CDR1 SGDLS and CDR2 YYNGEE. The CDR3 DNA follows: TGTGCCAGCAGCTCGAGCGGGGGGTGGAATGAGCAGTTCTTC. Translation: CASSSSGGWNEQFF. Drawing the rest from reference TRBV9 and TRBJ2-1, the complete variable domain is DSGVTQTPKHLITATGQRVTLRCSPRSGDLSVYWYQQSLDQGLQFLIQYYNGEERAKGNILERFSAQQFPDLHSELNLSSLELGDSALYFCASSSSGGWNEQFFGPGTRLTVL.

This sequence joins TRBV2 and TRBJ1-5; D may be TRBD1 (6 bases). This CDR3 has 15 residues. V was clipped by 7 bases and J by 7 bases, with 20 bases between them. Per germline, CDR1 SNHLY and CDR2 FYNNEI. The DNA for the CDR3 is TGTGCCAGCAAGGGGGGCCAGCAGGGGTACCAGCCCCAGCATTTT. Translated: CASKGGQQGYQPQHF.

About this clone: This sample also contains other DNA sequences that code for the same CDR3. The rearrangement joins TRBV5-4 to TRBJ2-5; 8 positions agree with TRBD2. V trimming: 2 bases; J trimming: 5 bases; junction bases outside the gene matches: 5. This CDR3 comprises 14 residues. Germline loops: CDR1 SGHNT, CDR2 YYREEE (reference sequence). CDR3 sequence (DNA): TGTGCCAGCAGCTTAGCGGGGGCTGGGGAGACCCAGTACTTC. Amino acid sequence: CASSLAGAGETQYF.

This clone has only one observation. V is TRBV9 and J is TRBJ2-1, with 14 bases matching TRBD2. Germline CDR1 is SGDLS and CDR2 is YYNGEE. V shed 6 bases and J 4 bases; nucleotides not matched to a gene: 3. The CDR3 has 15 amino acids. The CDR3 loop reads CASTRLAGGYNEQFF. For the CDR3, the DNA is TGTGCCAGCACCAGACTAGCGGGGGGGTACAATGAGCAGTTCTTC. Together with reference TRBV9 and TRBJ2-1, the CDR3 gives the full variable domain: DSGVTQTPKHLITATGQRVTLRCSPRSGDLSVYWYQQSLDQGLQFLIQYYNGEERAKGNILERFSAQQFPDLHSELNLSSLELGDSALYFCASTRLAGGYNEQFFGPGTRLTVL.

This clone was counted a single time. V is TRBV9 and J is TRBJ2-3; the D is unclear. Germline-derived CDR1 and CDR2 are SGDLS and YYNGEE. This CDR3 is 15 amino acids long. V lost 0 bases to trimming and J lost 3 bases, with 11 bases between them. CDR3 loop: CASSVVPLFTDTQYF. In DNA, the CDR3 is TGTGCCAGCAGCGTAGTGCCGCTCTTTACAGATACGCAGTATTTT.

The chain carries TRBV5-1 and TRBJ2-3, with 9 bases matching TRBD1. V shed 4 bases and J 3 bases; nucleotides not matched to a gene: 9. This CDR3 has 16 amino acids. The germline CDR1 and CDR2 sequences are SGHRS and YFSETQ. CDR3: CASSLLQGASTDTQYF. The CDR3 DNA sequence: TGCGCCAGCAGCCTCTTACAGGGGGCTTCGACAGATACGCAGTATTTT.

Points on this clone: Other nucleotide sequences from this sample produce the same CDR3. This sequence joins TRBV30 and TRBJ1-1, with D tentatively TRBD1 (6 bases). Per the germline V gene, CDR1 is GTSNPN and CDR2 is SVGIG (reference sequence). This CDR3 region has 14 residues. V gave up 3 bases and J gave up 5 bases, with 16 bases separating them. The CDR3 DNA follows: TGTGCCTGGAGAGTTACCTCTCAGGGGACTGAAGCTTTCTTT. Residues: CAWRVTSQGTEAFF.

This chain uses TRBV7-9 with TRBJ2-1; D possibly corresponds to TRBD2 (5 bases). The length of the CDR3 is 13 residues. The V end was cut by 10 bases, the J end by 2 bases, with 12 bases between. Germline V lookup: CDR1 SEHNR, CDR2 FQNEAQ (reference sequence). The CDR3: CATHEGTYNEQFF. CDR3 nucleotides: TGTGCCACCCACGAGGGAACCTACAATGAGCAGTTCTTC.

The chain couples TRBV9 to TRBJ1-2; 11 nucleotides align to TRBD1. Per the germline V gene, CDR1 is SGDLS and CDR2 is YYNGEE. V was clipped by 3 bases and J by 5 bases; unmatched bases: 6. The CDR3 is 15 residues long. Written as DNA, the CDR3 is TGTGCCAGCAGCGGAACGGACAGGGGGCTTTATGGCTACACCTTC. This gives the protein CASSGTDRGLYGYTF.

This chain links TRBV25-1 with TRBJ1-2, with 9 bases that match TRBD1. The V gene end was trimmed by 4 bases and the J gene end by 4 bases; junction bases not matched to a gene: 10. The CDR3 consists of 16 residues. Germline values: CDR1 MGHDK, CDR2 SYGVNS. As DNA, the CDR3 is TGTGCCAGCAGTGGTAACCGGGACAGGGAGCTCTATGGCTACACCTTC. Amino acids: CASSGNRDRELYGYTF.

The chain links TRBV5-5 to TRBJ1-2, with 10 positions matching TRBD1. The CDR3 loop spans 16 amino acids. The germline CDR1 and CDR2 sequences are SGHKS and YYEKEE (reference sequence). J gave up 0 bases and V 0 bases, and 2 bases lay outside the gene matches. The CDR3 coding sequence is TGTGCCAGCAGCTTGGCCGGGACAGGGGCTAACTATGGCTACACCTTC. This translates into CASSLAGTGANYGYTF.

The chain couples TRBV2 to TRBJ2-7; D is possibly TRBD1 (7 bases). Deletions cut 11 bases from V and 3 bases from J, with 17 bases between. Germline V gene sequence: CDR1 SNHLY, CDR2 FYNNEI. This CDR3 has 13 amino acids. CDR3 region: CASGAGQHYEQYF. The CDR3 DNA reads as TGTGCCTCGGGGGCGGGACAGCACTACGAGCAGTACTTC.